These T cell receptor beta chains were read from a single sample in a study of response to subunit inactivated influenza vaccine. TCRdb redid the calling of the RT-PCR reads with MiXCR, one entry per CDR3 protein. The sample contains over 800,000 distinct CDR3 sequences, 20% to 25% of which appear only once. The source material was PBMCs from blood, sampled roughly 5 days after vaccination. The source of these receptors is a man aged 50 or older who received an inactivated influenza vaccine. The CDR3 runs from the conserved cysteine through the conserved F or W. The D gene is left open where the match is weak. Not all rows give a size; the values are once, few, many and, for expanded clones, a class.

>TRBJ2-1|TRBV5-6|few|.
TGTGCCAGCAGCTTGGGAGGCATCTACAATGAGCAGTTCTTC
CASSLGGIYNEQFF
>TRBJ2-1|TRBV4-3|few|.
TGCGCCAGCAGCCAAGGCGAGGGCCCGAGCTCCTACAATGAGCAGTTCTTC
CASSQGEGPSSYNEQFF
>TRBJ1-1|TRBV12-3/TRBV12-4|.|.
TGTGCCAGCCAGAACCTAATGAACACTGAAGCTTTCTTT
CASQNLMNTEAFF
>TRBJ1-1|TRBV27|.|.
TGTGCCAGCAGATTAGGTAACGCTGAAGCTTTCTTT
CASRLGNAEAFF
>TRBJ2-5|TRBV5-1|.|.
TGCGCCAGCAGCCTGGTGGCTCTACAAGAGACCCAGTACTTC
CASSLVALQETQYF
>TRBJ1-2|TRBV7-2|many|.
TGTGCCAGCAGCTTGCAGTCCTCCGCGATTCCCTATGGCTACACCTTC
CASSLQSSAIPYGYTF
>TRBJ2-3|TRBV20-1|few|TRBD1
TGCAGTGCTAGAGATGGGGACAGGGTGTATGCAGATACGCAGTATTTT
CSARDGDRVYADTQYF
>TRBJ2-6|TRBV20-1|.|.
TGCAGTGCTAGAGCGAGGTGGAGCGGTTCTATTTCTGGGGCCAACGTCCTGACTTTC
CSARARWSGSISGANVLTF
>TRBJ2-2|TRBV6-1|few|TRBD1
TGTGCCACTGGGCAGGGGGAAGGGACCGGGGAGCTGTTTTTT
CATGQGEGTGELFF
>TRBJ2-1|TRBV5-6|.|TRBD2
TGTGCCAGCAGCTTGGATCGGGGGGGCCACTATAATGAGCAGTTCTTC
CASSLDRGGHYNEQFF
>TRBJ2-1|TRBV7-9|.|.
TGTGCCAGCAGCTGGGAGGTAGGCAGGGAGTCCTACAATGAGCAGTTCTTC
CASSWEVGRESYNEQFF
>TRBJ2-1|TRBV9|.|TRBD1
TGTGCCAGCAGCGTAGGGGACAGGGAAAATGAGCAGTTCTTC
CASSVGDRENEQFF